The 22 T cell receptor beta chains below all came from one sample that was sequenced in a study of cytomegalovirus exposure and HLA in healthy donors (dated by TCRdb to 2015 to 2018). The method was the immunoSEQ multiplex PCR assay. The table comes from immuneACCESS by way of TCRdb, which keeps in-frame sequences with V and J called. Part of the clones is missing from these tables; in studies checked, under half for an unresolved V gene and the rest for unknown reasons. Here the sample has 120,000 to 150,000 clones; 91% occur a single time. Approximately 0.7% of the sample is in the top ten clones. The sequencing sample was made of PBMCs. These receptors were obtained from a man in his late teens or twenties in good health and CMV-seronegative.

The CDR3 DNA follows: TGTGCCAGCAGCGTAGCGTCCAGGCCACCCTACGAGCAGTACTTC. Protein sequence: CASSVASRPPYEQYF. The chain employs TRBV9 and TRBJ2-7; no clear D. The germline V and J ends were trimmed by 0 bases and 2 bases, with 12 bases remaining between them. This CDR3 is built from 15 residues. Germline V gene lookup returns CDR1 SGDLS and CDR2 YYNGEE.

The chain recombines TRBV7-6 with TRBJ1-1, with D possibly being TRBD1 (6 bases). Trimming pared 2 bases from V and 7 bases from J, leaving 11 bases between. The germline CDR1 and CDR2 sequences are SGHVS and FNYEAQ. The CDR3 length is 13 residues. The CDR3 loop reads CASSLKQGSEAFF. CDR3 bases: TGTGCCAGCAGCTTAAAACAGGGAAGTGAAGCTTTCTTT.

V is TRBV5-4 and J is TRBJ2-7; 7 bases match TRBD2. Trimming removed 6 bases from V and 1 base from J; junction bases left unmatched: 10. CDR1 and CDR2 (germline): SGHNT, YYREEE (reference sequence). The CDR3 runs to 15 residues. CDR3 amino acids: CASKMGTTRSYEQYF. The CDR3 nucleotides are TGTGCCAGCAAAATGGGGACTACGAGATCCTACGAGCAGTACTTC.

The gene calls are TRBV7-8 and TRBJ2-3; 7 positions match TRBD2. Germline-derived CDR1 and CDR2 are SGHVS and FQNEAQ. The CDR3 length is 15 residues. Losses at the gene ends were 3 bases for V and 4 bases for J; bases not matched to a gene: 7. The CDR3 spells CASSFWREQSDTQYF. The CDR3 nucleotides read TGTGCCAGCAGCTTCTGGCGGGAGCAGTCAGATACGCAGTATTTT.

This CDR3 reads CASTVPGINQPQHF. DNA of the CDR3: TGTGCCAGCACTGTTCCGGGGATCAATCAGCCCCAGCATTTT. The genes are TRBV6-1 and TRBJ1-5; no firm D call. Germline lookup yields CDR1 MNHNS and CDR2 SASEGT. This CDR3 is 14 amino acids long. The V end lost 7 bases, the J end lost 3 bases, and 13 bases lay between the germline ends.

This chain joins TRBV30 and TRBJ2-5; 7 bases fit TRBD2. This CDR3 region has 13 residues. V lost 4 bases and J lost 5; bases outside the gene matches: 7. The germline V gene has CDR1 GTSNPN and CDR2 SVGIG (reference sequence). CDR3 nucleotide sequence: TGTGCCTGGACCCCGGGAGGTGGGGAGACCCAGTACTTC. It is translated as CAWTPGGGETQYF.

This chain joins TRBV7-9 and TRBJ1-1, with a weak D call TRBD1 (6 bases). V was pared by 5 bases and J by 0 bases, with 13 bases between. The CDR3 length is 15 residues. The germline CDR1 and CDR2 sequences are SEHNR and FQNEAQ (reference sequence). The CDR3 DNA follows: TGTGCCAGCAGCATCCCGACAGGAGTGAACACTGAAGCTTTCTTT. As protein: CASSIPTGVNTEAFF.

The rearrangement links TRBV18 to TRBJ2-1; D is unresolved. CDR1 is KGHSH, CDR2 LQKENI, per germline. The V end lost 2 bases, the J end lost 5 bases, and 16 bases lay between the germline ends. The CDR3 extends over 16 amino acids. For the CDR3, the DNA is TGTGCCAGCTCACCATATCCGGGTAATTTGGACAATGAGCAGTTCTTC. Its translation: CASSPYPGNLDNEQFF.

The genes are TRBV11-3 and TRBJ2-1; 8 bases are a match to TRBD2. V was pared by 1 base and J by 1 base, with 6 bases of the junction left unmatched. Germline lookup yields CDR1 SGHNT and CDR2 YENEEA. The CDR3 contains 17 residues. CDR3 region: CASSLGVAGGSYNEQFF. CDR3 in DNA: TGTGCCAGCAGCTTAGGGGTGGCGGGAGGATCCTACAATGAGCAGTTCTTC.

This clone was counted once. The J gene is TRBJ1-5, the V gene TRBV30; D is unclear. The germline V gene encodes CDR1 GTSNPN and CDR2 SVGIG (reference sequence). The CDR3 runs 14 residues. Deletions cut 0 bases from V and 6 bases from J, with 12 bases between. The CDR3 spells CAWSVAREGQPQHF. Here the CDR3 DNA reads TGTGCCTGGAGTGTAGCGAGGGAGGGTCAGCCCCAGCATTTT.

V usage is TRBV18 and J usage is TRBJ2-1, with D possibly matching TRBD2 (6 bases). Trimming took off 6 bases at V and 3 bases at J, with 9 bases between the two ends. The CDR3 length is 13 residues. CDR1 is KGHSH, CDR2 LQKENI, per germline. This CDR3 is CASSRGNYNEQFF. DNA of the CDR3: TGTGCCAGCTCCCGGGGGAACTACAATGAGCAGTTCTTC.

The chain combines TRBV7-9 with TRBJ1-1; TRBD1 matches 7 bases. This CDR3 contains 12 residues. V shed 5 bases and J 7 bases; nucleotides not matched to a gene: 4. CDR1 and CDR2 (germline): SEHNR, FQNEAQ (reference sequence). The CDR3 nucleotides are TGTGCCAGCAGCCCAGGGACAGATGAAGCTTTCTTT. Translated, it gives CASSPGTDEAFF.

This chain joins TRBV7-9 and TRBJ2-6; possible D gene TRBD1, 5 bases. V lost 1 base to trimming and J lost 0 bases, with 13 bases between them. CDR1 and CDR2 from the germline V gene are SEHNR and FQNEAQ (reference sequence). The CDR3 covers 18 residues. The DNA of the CDR3 is TGTGCCAGCAGCTTAGGTCCAGGGCCAAGCTCTGGGGCCAACGTCCTGACTTTC. Protein product: CASSLGPGPSSGANVLTF.

The chain combines TRBV29-1 with TRBJ2-2; 9 positions agree with TRBD1. J was trimmed by 4 bases and V by 8 bases; bases with no gene match: 11. The V gene's germline CDR1 is SQVTM and CDR2 ANQGSEA. The CDR3 runs to 15 residues. The CDR3 spells CSTGDRVGSTGELFF. CDR3 nucleotide sequence: TGCAGCACGGGGGACAGGGTGGGAAGCACCGGGGAGCTGTTTTTT.

The rearrangement uses TRBV10-2 and TRBJ2-1; the match to TRBD2 covers 7 bases. CDR3 length: 18 residues. CDR1 WSHSY and CDR2 SAAADI come from the germline V gene. Trimming cost V 3 bases and J 5 bases; bases outside gene matches: 16. CDR3 amino acids: CASSDSAVQRDGHNEQFF. DNA for the CDR3: TGCGCCAGCAGTGATTCCGCTGTTCAGCGGGATGGACACAATGAGCAGTTCTTC.

V is TRBV5-1 and J is TRBJ2-2, with unresolved D. The CDR3 runs to 14 residues. From germline, CDR1 is SGHRS and CDR2 YFSETQ. Deletions cut 1 base from V and 2 bases from J, with 6 bases between. In nucleotides, the CDR3 is TGCGCCAGCAGCTTGAATCCAAACACCGGGGAGCTGTTTTTT. Translation gives CASSLNPNTGELFF.

This rearrangement joins TRBV5-1 to TRBJ1-2; D perhaps matches TRBD1 (6 bases). V shed 3 bases and J shed 5 bases, with 14 bases lying between them. There are 14 residues in the CDR3. Per the germline V gene, CDR1 is SGHRS and CDR2 is YFSETQ. CDR3 bases: TGCGCCAGCAGCTCCACAGGGTTCCTATATGGCTACACCTTC. Translated: CASSSTGFLYGYTF.

V is TRBV19 and J is TRBJ2-7; tentative D call: TRBD1 (5 bases). Germline V gene data show CDR1 as LNHDA and CDR2 as SQIVND (reference sequence). There are 15 residues in the CDR3. The germline V and J ends were trimmed by 2 bases and 3 bases, with 14 bases remaining between them. Here the CDR3 reads CASSINGIRGYEQYF. For the CDR3, the DNA is TGTGCCAGTAGTATAAATGGAATTAGGGGCTACGAGCAGTACTTC.

This chain uses TRBV19 with TRBJ1-2, with 7 bases fitting TRBD1. Trimming at V came to 7 bases and at J to 8 bases, leaving 22 bases not matched to a gene. Germline V gene data show CDR1 as LNHDA and CDR2 as SQIVND (reference sequence). The CDR3 contains 17 residues. Here the CDR3 reads CASTQPGQAKGIEGYTF. As DNA, the CDR3 is TGTGCCAGTACCCAACCCGGACAGGCGAAGGGGATTGAAGGCTACACCTTC.

This clone was detected only a few times. The genes are TRBV14 and TRBJ1-2, with TRBD1 matching over 9 bases. Germline CDR1 reads SGHDN; CDR2 reads FVKESK. The CDR3 length is 14 residues. V trimming: 4 bases; J trimming: 4 bases; junction bases outside the gene matches: 4. CDR3 in DNA: TGTGCCAGCAGCCTCGGACAGGGGAGCTATGGCTACACCTTC. Protein: CASSLGQGSYGYTF.

The chain carries TRBV2 and TRBJ2-3; TRBD1 matches at 12 bases. The CDR3 totals 15 residues. Germline CDR1 SNHLY, CDR2 FYNNEI. J lost 5 bases, V lost 4 bases, and 4 bases had no gene match. The CDR3, as DNA: TGTGCCAGCAGTGCCCGGGACAGGGGGCAAGATACGCAGTATTTT. Its translation is CASSARDRGQDTQYF.

A remark on this clone: This sample includes further DNA sequences coding for the same CDR3. This chain links TRBV5-1 with TRBJ2-1; 11 bases are a match to TRBD2. CDR1 SGHRS and CDR2 YFSETQ come from the germline V gene. The CDR3 is 14 amino acids. Unmatched junction bases numbered 4, after V lost 5 bases and J lost 6 bases. The DNA of the CDR3 is TGCGCCAGCAGTTCCGGGACTAGCGGCAATGAGCAGTTCTTC. Amino acids: CASSSGTSGNEQFF.